A single sample is the source of the 32 T cell receptor beta chains below, sequenced in a study of blood T cell repertoires in COVID-19 (dated by TCRdb to 2020 to 2022). Library generation was performed with the immunoSEQ multiplex PCR assay. TCRdb provides this immuneACCESS table in a form limited to in-frame rearrangements. Some clones are lacking; in checked studies, under half of them reflect an unresolved V gene, and why the rest are absent is not known. Here the sample has approximately 150,000 clones; about 76% occur a single time. Of the sample, 7% to 10% falls within the top ten clones. The sample consisted of peripheral blood. The receptor source for this set is a human donor in a cohort sampled during active COVID-19.

The chain uses TRBV6-2 or TRBV6-3 and TRBJ2-7, with D perhaps matching TRBD2 (5 bases). Trimming shortened V by 5 bases and J by 2 bases, and 19 bases separated the two germline ends. Per germline, CDR1 MNHEY and CDR2 SVGEGT. The CDR3 loop spans 16 amino acids. CDR3 bases: TGTGCCAGCAGTAAATGGACTGACCACCGGCCCTACGAGCAGTACTTC. Its translation: CASSKWTDHRPYEQYF.

There are a few counts of this clone. V usage is TRBV5-1 and J usage is TRBJ2-7; D is possibly TRBD1 (6 bases). There are 13 residues in the CDR3. Germline-derived CDR1 and CDR2 are SGHRS and YFSETQ. V was shortened by 4 bases and J by 3 bases, with 11 bases between the two germline ends. The CDR3 DNA reads as TGCGCCAGCAGCCGGGACAACCTCTACGAGCAGTACTTC. Translating gives CASSRDNLYEQYF. The variable domain in full, completed from reference TRBV5-1 and TRBJ2-7, reads KAGVTQTPRYLIKTRGQQVTLSCSPISGHRSVSWYQQTPGQGLQFLFEYFSETQRNKGNFPGRFSGRQFSNSRSEMNVSTLELGDSALYLCASSRDNLYEQYFGPGTRLTVT.

This clone was seen more than once but under ten times. This sequence joins TRBV5-1 and TRBJ2-5, with 9 bases lining up with TRBD2. This CDR3 comprises 16 residues. Germline V lookup: CDR1 SGHRS, CDR2 YFSETQ. The junction had 11 bases not matched to a gene; V was cut back by 5 bases and J by 3 bases. The CDR3 reads CASRTVAGDPEETQYF. The CDR3 DNA sequence: TGCGCCAGCAGGACGGTAGCGGGGGACCCTGAAGAGACCCAGTACTTC. Full variable domain (rest looked up from reference TRBV5-1 and TRBJ2-5): KAGVTQTPRYLIKTRGQQVTLSCSPISGHRSVSWYQQTPGQGLQFLFEYFSETQRNKGNFPGRFSGRQFSNSRSEMNVSTLELGDSALYLCASRTVAGDPEETQYFGPGTRLLVL.

The CDR3 coding sequence is TGTGCCAGCAGCCAAGATCGGGAAGACACTGAAGCTTTCTTT. Its translation is CASSQDREDTEAFF. The chain has TRBV3-1 (or the pseudogene TRBV3-2) and TRBJ1-1; D gene unclear. Per germline, CDR1 LGHDT and CDR2 YNNKEL (reference sequence). V was pared by 0 bases and J by 3 bases, with 8 bases between. CDR3 length equals 14 residues.

The rearrangement links TRBV6-5 to TRBJ2-7; 8 positions agree with TRBD1. Germline loops: CDR1 MNHEY, CDR2 SVGAGI. The CDR3 runs 15 residues. V lost 6 bases to trimming and J lost 1 base; unmatched junction nucleotides: 8. The CDR3 region has the DNA TGTGCCAGCAGCTCCTACAGGGGGGTTTCCTACGAGCAGTACTTC. Its translation is CASSSYRGVSYEQYF.

A few counts support this clone. The chain couples TRBV7-9 to TRBJ2-7, with 10 bases lining up with TRBD2. The CDR3 is 17 residues long. Per the germline V gene, CDR1 is SEHNR and CDR2 is FQNEAQ (reference sequence). Trimming removed 2 bases from V and 2 bases from J; junction bases left unmatched: 9. CDR3 sequence: CASSLTQGLAGAYEQYF. In DNA form, the CDR3 reads TGTGCCAGCAGCTTAACACAGGGTCTAGCGGGAGCCTACGAGCAGTACTTC.

The J gene is TRBJ1-2, the V gene TRBV24-1; unclear D gene. Looked up from germline, CDR1 is KGHDR and CDR2 is SFDVKD. The CDR3 has 12 amino acids. V shed 4 bases and J shed 4 bases, with 6 bases lying between them. Here the CDR3 reads CATSEGAYGYTF. CDR3 in DNA: TGTGCCACCAGTGAGGGAGCCTATGGCTACACCTTC.

This chain links TRBV7-2 with TRBJ1-3; D remains ambiguous. The CDR3 has 14 residues. Germline V gives CDR1 SGHTA, CDR2 FQGNSA. V gave up 1 base and J gave up 4 bases, with 8 bases separating them. CDR3 loop: CASSLGATGNTIYF. CDR3 DNA: TGTGCCAGCAGCTTAGGGGCTACGGGAAACACCATATATTTT.

The chain carries TRBV7-3 and TRBJ2-7; 9 bases are shared with TRBD1. V lost 4 bases and J lost 4; bases outside the gene matches: 8. CDR1 is SGHTA and CDR2 is FQGTGA in the germline V gene. This CDR3 has 15 amino acids. CDR3: CASSSGTGKLYEQYF. CDR3 coding DNA: TGTGCCAGCAGCTCCGGGACAGGGAAGCTGTACGAGCAGTACTTC.

The rearrangement joins TRBV19 to TRBJ2-1; D is perhaps TRBD2 (5 bases). Trimming removed 5 bases at V and 0 bases at J, with 11 bases between. The germline V gene has CDR1 LNHDA and CDR2 SQIVND (reference sequence). This CDR3 spans 15 amino acids. CDR3 sequence reads: CASSASGSSYNEQFF. CDR3 in DNA: TGTGCCAGTAGTGCCAGCGGAAGCTCCTACAATGAGCAGTTCTTC.

The chain combines TRBV12-2 with TRBJ1-1. TRBV12-2 is tagged as a pseudogene. This CDR3 has 11 residues. CDR3 amino acids: CASRFRTEAFF. The CDR3 bases are TGTGCAAGTCGCTTTCGCACTGAAGCTTTCTTT.

The chain links TRBV29-1 to TRBJ2-5, with TRBD2 identical over 14 bases. With V trimmed by 8 bases and J by 0 bases, 8 bases remained unmatched. Per the germline V gene, CDR1 is SQVTM and CDR2 is ANQGSEA. The CDR3 contains 16 residues. CDR3 sequence: CSLKGLAGGNQETQYF. For the CDR3, the DNA is TGCAGCCTAAAAGGACTAGCGGGAGGTAACCAAGAGACCCAGTACTTC.

V is TRBV9 and J is TRBJ2-7; the match to TRBD2 covers 9 bases. CDR1 is SGDLS, CDR2 YYNGEE, per germline. The junction had 5 bases not matched to a gene; V was cut back by 4 bases and J by 3 bases. CDR3 length equals 14 residues. This CDR3 is CASSFSGSGYEQYF. CDR3 nucleotides: TGTGCCAGCAGCTTTAGCGGGAGTGGCTACGAGCAGTACTTC.

This chain links TRBV19 with TRBJ2-5; TRBD1 aligns across 7 bases. This CDR3 is built from 15 residues. J gave up 4 bases and V 5 bases, and 10 bases lay outside the gene matches. The germline V gene encodes CDR1 LNHDA and CDR2 SQIVND (reference sequence). CDR3 coding DNA: TGTGCCAGTAGTTCTACAGGGGTGGGGCCAGAGACCCAGTACTTC. This gives the protein CASSSTGVGPETQYF.

The V and J genes are TRBV7-2 and TRBJ2-5; possibly TRBD1 for D (5 bases). Germline-derived CDR1 and CDR2 are SGHTA and FQGNSA. V lost 1 base and J lost 5, with 11 bases in between. The CDR3 sequence is 14 residues long. The CDR3 protein is CASSLGGARETQYF. The CDR3 bases are TGTGCCAGCAGCTTAGGTGGGGCCAGGGAGACCCAGTACTTC.

By sample fraction, this clone is medium-sized. This chain connects TRBV19 to TRBJ2-1, with D perhaps TRBD2 (5 bases). The germline V gene has CDR1 LNHDA and CDR2 SQIVND (reference sequence). V was trimmed by 6 bases and J by 0 bases, leaving 33 bases between them. The CDR3 is 22 amino acids. The CDR3 spells CASREEEPPDNWELGSYNEQFF. CDR3 bases: TGTGCCAGTAGGGAGGAGGAACCGCCCGATAATTGGGAGCTTGGCTCCTACAATGAGCAGTTCTTC.

The chain recombines TRBV11-2 with TRBJ2-1; possibly TRBD2 for D (5 bases). This CDR3 spans 13 amino acids. V lost 1 base to trimming and J lost 6 bases, with 7 bases between them. Germline CDR1 SGHAT, CDR2 FQNNGV. The CDR3 DNA reads TGTGCCAGCAGCTTAGGACTAATCAATGAGCAGTTCTTC. This gives the protein CASSLGLINEQFF. The full variable domain, its missing parts supplied by reference TRBV11-2 and TRBJ2-1, is EAGVAQSPRYKIIEKRQSVAFWCNPISGHATLYWYQQILGQGPKLLIQFQNNGVVDDSQLPKDRFSAERLKGVDSTLKIQPAKLEDSAVYLCASSLGLINEQFFGPGTRLTVL.

The gene calls are TRBV28 and TRBJ1-1, with 7 bases fitting TRBD1. V lost 3 bases to trimming and J lost 2 bases; unmatched junction nucleotides: 3. CDR3 length equals 14 residues. Germline CDR1 is MDHEN and CDR2 is SYDVKM. CDR3 loop: CASSFDRANTEAFF. The CDR3 region has the DNA TGTGCCAGCAGTTTCGACAGGGCTAACACTGAAGCTTTCTTT.

The rearrangement links TRBV6-5 to TRBJ2-1, with 7 bases aligning to TRBD1. Germline V lookup: CDR1 MNHEY, CDR2 SVGAGI. The junction had 6 bases not matched to a gene; V was cut back by 6 bases and J by 4 bases. CDR3 length: 14 amino acids. CDR3: CASRPPGQYNEQFF. The CDR3 DNA is TGTGCCAGCAGGCCTCCGGGACAGTACAATGAGCAGTTCTTC.

The DNA for the CDR3 is TGTGCCAGCAGTTTACAAACTAGCGTAGCGGGAAACTACGAGCAGTACTTC. Its translation is CASSLQTSVAGNYEQYF. The V and J genes are TRBV27 and TRBJ2-7, with TRBD2 identical over 8 bases. The CDR3 sequence is 17 residues long. The ends lost 2 bases at V and 3 bases at J; junction bases unmatched: 12. Germline V gene lookup returns CDR1 MNHEY and CDR2 SMNVEV (reference sequence).

The sample holds a few counts of this clone. The chain recombines TRBV7-9 with TRBJ2-2; D is unclear. In germline, CDR1 is SEHNR, CDR2 FQNEAQ (reference sequence). This CDR3 region has 10 residues. Deletions cut 6 bases from V and 10 bases from J, with 6 bases between. Here the CDR3 reads CASRREELFF. For the CDR3, the DNA is TGTGCCAGCAGGAGAGAGGAGCTGTTTTTT.

The chain links TRBV4-3 to TRBJ1-2; D is ambiguous. Trimming stripped 4 bases from V and 4 bases from J, with 10 bases between. The CDR3 runs to 13 residues. CDR1 and CDR2 (germline): LGHNA, YSLEER. The CDR3 protein is CASSRNEGYGYTF. CDR3 in DNA: TGCGCCAGCAGCCGTAACGAGGGCTATGGCTACACCTTC.

This chain connects TRBV5-6 to TRBJ2-7; TRBD1 might be the D (6 bases). The CDR3 is 15 amino acids. Trimming stripped 4 bases from V and 4 bases from J, with 18 bases between. The germline CDR1 and CDR2 sequences are SGHDT and YYEEEE. The CDR3 DNA sequence: TGTGCCAGCAGCAGCCACAGGGTAGCTTGGTACGAGCAGTACTTC. The encoded protein is CASSSHRVAWYEQYF.

This clone was seen once. V is TRBV7-3 and J is TRBJ2-1, with D perhaps matching TRBD1 (7 bases). Per the germline V gene, CDR1 is SGHTA and CDR2 is FQGTGA. CDR3 length: 15 residues. Trimming stripped 0 bases from V and 5 bases from J, with 11 bases between. The CDR3 reads CASSLTAGQHNEQFF. CDR3 DNA: TGTGCCAGCAGCTTAACGGCGGGACAGCACAATGAGCAGTTCTTC.

The gene calls are TRBV5-1 and TRBJ2-7; 12 nucleotides line up with TRBD2. Germline assignment: CDR1 SGHRS and CDR2 YFSETQ. Trimming removed 4 bases from V and 7 bases from J; junction bases left unmatched: 9. This CDR3 is 15 amino acids long. The CDR3 DNA is TGCGCCAGCAGCCCAACTAGCGGGAGGCATAGAGAGCAGTACTTC. The encoded protein is CASSPTSGRHREQYF.

The chain uses TRBV7-3 and TRBJ1-1; D is ambiguous. CDR1 SGHTA and CDR2 FQGTGA come from the germline V gene. The V end was cut by 3 bases, the J end by 4 bases, with 9 bases between. The CDR3 covers 13 residues. The CDR3 sequence: CASSLSSGTEAFF. CDR3 sequence (DNA): TGTGCCAGCAGCTTGTCTTCGGGCACTGAAGCTTTCTTT. Using reference TRBV7-3 and TRBJ1-1 for the parts outside the CDR3, the full variable domain is GAGVSQTPSNKVTEKGKYVELRCDPISGHTALYWYRQSLGQGPEFLIYFQGTGAADDSGLPNDRFFAVRPEGSVSTLKIQRTERGDSAVYLCASSLSSGTEAFFGQGTRLTVV.

This sequence joins TRBV19 and TRBJ2-1; D is uncertain. Trimming left V 8 bases short and J 8 bases short, with 19 bases between. Germline lookup yields CDR1 LNHDA and CDR2 SQIVND (reference sequence). This CDR3 has 14 amino acids. This chain's CDR3 is CASSPLFQSHEQFF. In DNA, the CDR3 is TGTGCCAGTTCGCCCCTTTTTCAGTCCCATGAGCAGTTCTTC.

The CDR3 spells CASSPLQGNYGYTF. The CDR3 region has the DNA TGTGCCAGTAGCCCGCTGCAGGGCAACTATGGCTACACCTTC. The chain recombines TRBV19 with TRBJ1-2; D perhaps matches TRBD1 (5 bases). Germline V lookup: CDR1 LNHDA, CDR2 SQIVND (reference sequence). V gave up 6 bases and J gave up 2 bases, with 13 bases separating them. The CDR3 contains 14 residues.

This clone showed up just once. The chain uses TRBV6-6 and TRBJ2-7; TRBD1 agrees at 8 bases. In germline, CDR1 is MNHNY, CDR2 SVGAGI (reference sequence). There are 15 residues in the CDR3. The trim removed 8 bases at V and 3 bases at J, leaving 12 bases unmatched. DNA for the CDR3: TGTGCCAGCCAGCGATTAAACAGGGGGGACTACGAGCAGTACTTC. Protein product: CASQRLNRGDYEQYF.

The J gene is TRBJ2-2, the V gene TRBV29-1, with D possibly TRBD2 on 6 matching bases. This CDR3 comprises 14 residues. CDR1 is SQVTM, CDR2 ANQGSEA, per germline. The ends were cut back, 4 bases at V and 1 base at J, with 10 bases in the middle. CDR3 region: CSVVGSENTGELFF. The DNA for the CDR3 is TGCAGCGTTGTCGGGAGCGAGAACACCGGGGAGCTGTTTTTT.

This chain joins TRBV9 and TRBJ1-1, with a tentative D call TRBD1 (6 bases). Germline V lookup: CDR1 SGDLS, CDR2 YYNGEE. V was shortened by 4 bases and J by 3 bases, with 13 bases between the two germline ends. CDR3 length equals 14 residues. The chain's CDR3 is CASSITGSDTEAFF. For the CDR3, the DNA is TGTGCCAGCAGCATAACAGGGTCGGACACTGAAGCTTTCTTT.

This chain joins TRBV14 and TRBJ2-7, with 7 positions matching TRBD2. The germline gives CDR1 SGHDN, CDR2 FVKESK. The CDR3 has 16 amino acids. V trimming: 0 bases; J trimming: 3 bases; junction bases outside the gene matches: 8. The CDR3 loop reads CASSQDRLAAFYEQYF. The CDR3 region has the DNA TGTGCCAGCAGCCAAGATCGCCTAGCGGCCTTCTACGAGCAGTACTTC.